Sequencing of this T cell receptor beta chain was carried out in a study of T cells in Graves' hyperthyroidism and ophthalmopathy. Findings of the study overall: Most thyroid clonotypes expanded above 0.001 were also detected in blood.

For the diagnoses, clinical symptoms, serum thyroxine and TRAb, thyroid ultrasound and orbital computed tomography were used. Authors of the study amplified TCR beta CDR3 regions from RNA transcripts. Carried out on the TCR CDR3, a first-round RT-PCR used the HTBI primer set. From the multiplex PCR reads, TCRdb called clonotypes with MiXCR, one entry per CDR3 protein. The sample yields a few hundred thousand distinct CDR3 sequences, about 18% seen once. The germline gives CDR1 KGHDR, CDR2 SFDVKD. The V segment lost 4 bases and the J segment 8 bases; nucleotides outside the gene matches: 4. The CDR3 has 14 residues. This clonotype was recorded many times. What it binds is unknown.

V and J are TRBV24-1 and TRBJ1-2; the match to TRBD1 covers 12 bases. This TCR was recovered from a woman aged 60-75 years with Graves' ophthalmopathy. Material for sequencing was blood. The CDR3 loop reads CATSEGQGAVGYTF. DNA of the CDR3: TGTGCCACCAGTGAGGGACAGGGGGCCGTGGGCTACACCTTC.